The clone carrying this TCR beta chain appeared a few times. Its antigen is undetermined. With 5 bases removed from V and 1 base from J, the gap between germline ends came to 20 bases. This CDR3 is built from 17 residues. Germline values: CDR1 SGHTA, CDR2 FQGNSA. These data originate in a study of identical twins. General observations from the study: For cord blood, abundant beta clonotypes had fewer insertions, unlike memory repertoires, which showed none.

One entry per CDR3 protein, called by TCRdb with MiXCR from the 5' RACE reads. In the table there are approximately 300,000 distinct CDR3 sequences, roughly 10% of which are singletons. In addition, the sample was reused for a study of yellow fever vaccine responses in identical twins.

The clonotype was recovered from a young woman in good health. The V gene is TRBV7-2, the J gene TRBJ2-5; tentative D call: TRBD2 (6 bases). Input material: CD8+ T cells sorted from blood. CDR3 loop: CASSPPWAGLLQETQYF. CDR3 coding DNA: TGTGCCAGCAGCCCTCCTTGGGCGGGGCTTCTCCAAGAGACCCAGTACTTC. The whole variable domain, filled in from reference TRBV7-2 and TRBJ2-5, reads GAGVSQSPSNKVTEKGKDVELRCDPISGHTALYWYRQSLGQGLEFLIYFQGNSAPDKSGLPSDRFSAERTGGSVSTLTIQRTQQEDSAVYLCASSPPWAGLLQETQYFGPGTRLLVL.